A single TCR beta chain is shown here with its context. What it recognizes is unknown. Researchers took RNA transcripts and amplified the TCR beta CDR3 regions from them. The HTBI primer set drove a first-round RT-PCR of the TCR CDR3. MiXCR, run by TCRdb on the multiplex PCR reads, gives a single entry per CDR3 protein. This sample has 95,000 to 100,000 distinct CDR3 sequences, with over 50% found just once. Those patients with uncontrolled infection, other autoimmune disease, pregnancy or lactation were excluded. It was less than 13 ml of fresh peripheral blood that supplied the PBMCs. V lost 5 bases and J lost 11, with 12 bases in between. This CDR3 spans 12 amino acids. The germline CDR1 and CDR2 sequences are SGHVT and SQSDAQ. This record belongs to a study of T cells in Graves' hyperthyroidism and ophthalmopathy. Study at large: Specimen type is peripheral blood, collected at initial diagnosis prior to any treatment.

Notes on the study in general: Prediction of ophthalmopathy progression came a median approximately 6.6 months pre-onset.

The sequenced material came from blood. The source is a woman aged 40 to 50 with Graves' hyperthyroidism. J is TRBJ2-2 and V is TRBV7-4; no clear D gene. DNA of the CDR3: TGTGCCAGCAGCGCAACGGACGGAGAGCTGTTTTTT. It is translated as CASSATDGELFF.